A selection of T cell receptor beta chains follows, all from one sample in a study of blood T cell repertoires in COVID-19. Data came from immunoSEQ multiplex PCR; TCRdb stores just in-frame clones and leaves some out. The table lists 130,000 or so clones, about 75% of them singletons. Sequencing input: peripheral blood. These receptors all stem from a man at least 80 years old with acute or convalescent COVID-19. Each CDR3 is given with its conserved first and last residue. The order of the fields is CDR3 length, V gene, clone size, D gene, J gene, CDR3 DNA, CDR3 protein. D genes are given only for firm matches. Size is stated for part of the rows, as once, few or many counts, or as a class when the clone is expanded.

cdr3_length: 15
v_call: TRBV7-2
clone_size: once
d_call: TRBD1
j_call: TRBJ2-1
cdr3_nt: TGTGCCAGCAGCGTATACAGGGGTCTGTCCACTGAGCAGTTCTTC
cdr3_aa: CASSVYRGLSTEQFF

cdr3_length: 17
v_call: TRBV18
clone_size: NA
d_call: TRBD1
j_call: TRBJ1-2
cdr3_nt: TGTGCCAGCTCACCAATAACAGGGGGATTAGCTAACTATGGCTACACCTTC
cdr3_aa: CASSPITGGLANYGYTF

cdr3_length: 16
v_call: TRBV2
clone_size: NA
d_call: NA
j_call: TRBJ1-2
cdr3_nt: TGTGCCAGCAGTGAAGAGCAGAGGGCCTACTACTATGGCTACACCTTC
cdr3_aa: CASSEEQRAYYYGYTF

cdr3_length: 15
v_call: TRBV30
clone_size: NA
d_call: TRBD1
j_call: TRBJ2-7
cdr3_nt: TGTGCCTGCGGGACAGGGGGCCTTAGCTCCTACGAGCAGTACTTC
cdr3_aa: CACGTGGLSSYEQYF

cdr3_length: 14
v_call: TRBV2
clone_size: NA
d_call: TRBD1
j_call: TRBJ2-7
cdr3_nt: TGTGCCAGCAGGTGGACAGGGGTCCTCTACGAGCAGTACTTC
cdr3_aa: CASRWTGVLYEQYF

cdr3_length: 13
v_call: TRBV12-3/TRBV12-4
clone_size: NA
d_call: NA
j_call: TRBJ2-7
cdr3_nt: TGTGCCAGCAGTTTAGCGTACAGGCCAATGCAGTACTTC
cdr3_aa: CASSLAYRPMQYF

cdr3_length: 18
v_call: TRBV5-6
clone_size: NA
d_call: TRBD1
j_call: TRBJ1-4
cdr3_nt: TGTGCCAGCAGCTGGCGGTCGACAGGGGTTGGGACTAATGAAAAACTGTTTTTT
cdr3_aa: CASSWRSTGVGTNEKLFF

cdr3_length: 16
v_call: TRBV5-6
clone_size: NA
d_call: NA
j_call: TRBJ1-1
cdr3_nt: TGTGCCAGCAGCTTTGGACAGCTTACTTTTTACACTGAAGCTTTCTTT
cdr3_aa: CASSFGQLTFYTEAFF

cdr3_length: 20
v_call: TRBV15
clone_size: NA
d_call: NA
j_call: TRBJ2-6
cdr3_nt: TGTGCCACCAGCAGATCCTGGGGGCGAACAGGGACGTCTGGGGCCAACGTCCTGACTTTC
cdr3_aa: CATSRSWGRTGTSGANVLTF

cdr3_length: 17
v_call: TRBV7-9
clone_size: NA
d_call: NA
j_call: TRBJ1-2
cdr3_nt: TGTGCCAGCAGCTTAGCGAACTGGGGGCAAAAAGTCTATGGCTACACCTTC
cdr3_aa: CASSLANWGQKVYGYTF

cdr3_length: 15
v_call: TRBV6-5
clone_size: NA
d_call: TRBD1
j_call: TRBJ1-2
cdr3_nt: TGTGCCAGCAGTCCGCAGGGGGCGCGGAACTATGGCTACACCTTC
cdr3_aa: CASSPQGARNYGYTF

cdr3_length: 16
v_call: TRBV6-6
clone_size: NA
d_call: NA
j_call: TRBJ2-7
cdr3_nt: TGTGCCAGCAGTCACCCAGAGACAGAGTGGGTCCACGAGCAGTACTTC
cdr3_aa: CASSHPETEWVHEQYF

cdr3_length: 15
v_call: TRBV7-9
clone_size: NA
d_call: NA
j_call: TRBJ1-3
cdr3_nt: TGTGCCAGCAGCTTGGGGGGGAACTCTGGAAACACCATATATTTT
cdr3_aa: CASSLGGNSGNTIYF

cdr3_length: 14
v_call: TRBV7-2
clone_size: NA
d_call: TRBD1
j_call: TRBJ2-2
cdr3_nt: TGTGCCAGCAGCTTAGCTCAGGGGGCCGGGGAGCTGTTTTTT
cdr3_aa: CASSLAQGAGELFF

cdr3_length: 15
v_call: TRBV14
clone_size: many
d_call: TRBD1
j_call: TRBJ2-2
cdr3_nt: TGTGCCAGCAGCCGGGACGGACAGGGCACCGGGGAGCTGTTTTTT
cdr3_aa: CASSRDGQGTGELFF

cdr3_length: 14
v_call: TRBV19
clone_size: NA
d_call: TRBD1
j_call: TRBJ1-5
cdr3_nt: TGTGCCAGTAGCAGACAGGGCGTGGATCAGCCCCAGCATTTT
cdr3_aa: CASSRQGVDQPQHF

cdr3_length: 15
v_call: TRBV5-1
clone_size: NA
d_call: NA
j_call: TRBJ1-2
cdr3_nt: TGCGCCAGCAGCTTGGCCGACAGACCTAACTATGGCTACACCTTC
cdr3_aa: CASSLADRPNYGYTF

cdr3_length: 14
v_call: TRBV7-3
clone_size: NA
d_call: TRBD2
j_call: TRBJ2-1
cdr3_nt: TGTGCCAGCAGCTTAGACGGGCTCGGGAGGGAGCAGTTCTTC
cdr3_aa: CASSLDGLGREQFF

cdr3_length: 14
v_call: TRBV7-3
clone_size: NA
d_call: NA
j_call: TRBJ2-1
cdr3_nt: TGTGCCAGCAGCTTATGGGGCAGGGAAAGCGAGCAGTTCTTC
cdr3_aa: CASSLWGRESEQFF

cdr3_length: 15
v_call: TRBV28
clone_size: NA
d_call: TRBD2
j_call: TRBJ2-7
cdr3_nt: TGTGCCAGCAGTGCTACACTAGCGGGGTTCTTCGAGCAGTACTTC
cdr3_aa: CASSATLAGFFEQYF

cdr3_length: 15
v_call: TRBV6-2/TRBV6-3
clone_size: NA
d_call: NA
j_call: TRBJ1-1
cdr3_nt: TGTGCCAGCAGTCCACACGACAGGCCGAACACTGAAGCTTTCTTT
cdr3_aa: CASSPHDRPNTEAFF

cdr3_length: 16
v_call: TRBV9
clone_size: NA
d_call: TRBD2
j_call: TRBJ2-2
cdr3_nt: TGTGCCAGCAGCGTTGGAGCGGGGGGTCACACCGGGGAGCTGTTTTTT
cdr3_aa: CASSVGAGGHTGELFF

cdr3_length: 14
v_call: TRBV5-1
clone_size: NA
d_call: NA
j_call: TRBJ1-2
cdr3_nt: TGCGCCAGCAGCTTGAGTCAGGCAGGGCATGGCTACACCTTC
cdr3_aa: CASSLSQAGHGYTF

cdr3_length: 18
v_call: TRBV9
clone_size: NA
d_call: TRBD2
j_call: TRBJ2-2
cdr3_nt: TGTGCCAGCAGCCCACGGGCTAGCGGGGGCACAAACACCGGGGAGCTGTTTTTT
cdr3_aa: CASSPRASGGTNTGELFF

cdr3_length: 17
v_call: TRBV4-2
clone_size: few
d_call: TRBD1
j_call: TRBJ1-6
cdr3_nt: TGTGCCAGCAGCCCCGCACAGGGGGAATTCCAAAATTCACCCCTCCACTTT
cdr3_aa: CASSPAQGEFQNSPLHF

cdr3_length: 15
v_call: TRBV7-5
clone_size: NA
d_call: NA
j_call: TRBJ2-7
cdr3_nt: TGTGCCAGAAGCCCCGGGGGACAGGGGGCGTATGAGCAGTACTTC
cdr3_aa: CARSPGGQGAYEQYF

cdr3_length: 12
v_call: TRBV28
clone_size: NA
d_call: TRBD1
j_call: TRBJ2-7
cdr3_nt: TGTGCCAGCAGTTACAGGGGTAACGAGCAGTACTTC
cdr3_aa: CASSYRGNEQYF

cdr3_length: 16
v_call: TRBV7-2
clone_size: NA
d_call: TRBD2
j_call: TRBJ2-5
cdr3_nt: TGTGCCAGCAGCTTAGCCCGCGGGGGGGCATCAGAGACCCAGTACTTC
cdr3_aa: CASSLARGGASETQYF

cdr3_length: 16
v_call: TRBV5-1
clone_size: NA
d_call: NA
j_call: TRBJ2-6
cdr3_nt: TGCGCCAGCAGCAGAGGACAGGCGGGAGGGGCCAACGTCCTGACTTTC
cdr3_aa: CASSRGQAGGANVLTF